These T cell receptor beta chains were read from a single sample in a study of response to subunit inactivated influenza vaccine. TCRdb redid the calling of the RT-PCR reads with MiXCR, one entry per CDR3 protein. The sample lists around 600,000 distinct CDR3 sequences; 11% were seen once. The same sample was also studied in work on T cells expressing NK-cell markers.

Sequenced here: PBMCs from blood, sampled on the day of vaccination. Source of these receptors: a man in his fifties who received an inactivated influenza vaccine. Both conserved end residues are part of each CDR3. D genes are given only for firm matches. The size entry is marked missing in some rows and otherwise reads once, few, many or a size class.

TGTGCCAGCAGCTTAGCGCTCGAGGAGACCCAGTACTTC	CASSLALEETQYF	.	TRBV7-2	TRBJ2-5	.
TGTGCCAGCAGCAACCGACTAGCCAATGAGCAGTTCTTC	CASSNRLANEQFF	TRBD2	TRBV7-8	TRBJ2-1	.
TGTGCCAGCAGCTCCGGGGGGGAAACAAGGGAGACCGAGTACTTC	CASSSGGETRETEYF	TRBD2	TRBV5-5	TRBJ2-5	.
TGTGCCAGCAGCTTAGGAGGGCGGACTACTGGCACAGATACGCAGTATTTT	CASSLGGRTTGTDTQYF	.	TRBV13	TRBJ2-3	.
TGCAGTGCCGGGACTAATTCCTACAATGAGCAGTTCTTC	CSAGTNSYNEQFF	TRBD2	TRBV20-1	TRBJ2-1	few
TGTGCCACCAGCAGAGAAAATACAGGGCCCTACGAGCAGTACTTC	CATSRENTGPYEQYF	.	TRBV15	TRBJ2-7	few
TGTGCCAGCACGACCCAATCCGGGGCAGGGGGAGGGAACACTGAAGCTTTCTTT	CASTTQSGAGGGNTEAFF	TRBD1	TRBV6-1	TRBJ1-1	few
TGTGCCAGCAGCACCGGACAGCGCACAGATACGCAGTATTTT	CASSTGQRTDTQYF	.	TRBV3-1	TRBJ2-3	.
TGTGCCAGCAGCCGGGCCCTCCATTTCAACACCGGGGAGCTGTTTTTT	CASSRALHFNTGELFF	.	TRBV7-8	TRBJ2-2	few
TGTGCCAGCAGAGCCGGGACACAGGAAAAACTGTTTTTT	CASRAGTQEKLFF	.	TRBV2	TRBJ1-4	many
TGTGCCAGCAGCTCGGAGACAGGGACCTCGTATTCACCCCTCCACTTT	CASSSETGTSYSPLHF	TRBD1	TRBV5-8	TRBJ1-6	few
TGCAGTGCTAGAGCAGGGCAGGGTAAAGAGACCCAGTACTTC	CSARAGQGKETQYF	.	TRBV20-1	TRBJ2-5	.
TGTGCCAGCAGCTTAGGTGTTGGAGGGACCCAGTACTTC	CASSLGVGGTQYF	.	TRBV7-8	TRBJ2-5	.
TGCGCCAGCAGCTTGGGGGGGGCCACCTACGAGCAGTACTTC	CASSLGGATYEQYF	.	TRBV5-1	TRBJ2-7	.
TGCAGCGTTACTAGCGGGAGGTCCAGCGGGGAGCTGTTTTTT	CSVTSGRSSGELFF	TRBD2	TRBV29-1	TRBJ2-2	few
TGTGCCAGCAGCTTATGGCCGGGAGGGTCCTACAATGAGCAGTTCTTC	CASSLWPGGSYNEQFF	TRBD2	TRBV7-9	TRBJ2-1	few
TGTGCCAGCAGTCGACGGACAGGGCACGGCTACACCTTC	CASSRRTGHGYTF	TRBD1	TRBV12-3/TRBV12-4	TRBJ1-2	.
TGTGCCAGCAGGGACAGGGGGCTCACAGATACGCAGTATTTT	CASRDRGLTDTQYF	TRBD1	TRBV6-2/TRBV6-3	TRBJ2-3	few
TGTGCCAGCAAGACTAGCGGGGGCCACCGAAACAATGAGCAGTTCTTC	CASKTSGGHRNNEQFF	TRBD2	TRBV3-1	TRBJ2-1	.
TGCGCCAGCAGCCAAGATCGTGAACGCGGGCCCTATTACAATGAGCAGTTCTTC	CASSQDRERGPYYNEQFF	.	TRBV4-1	TRBJ2-1	.
TGCGCCAGCAGCTTGACCACTCCAAGCTCCTACAATGAGCAGTTCTTC	CASSLTTPSSYNEQFF	.	TRBV5-1	TRBJ2-1	few
TGTGCCAGCAGCTCATCCGATAGAGGGAGCAATCAGCCCCAGCATTTT	CASSSSDRGSNQPQHF	.	TRBV7-9	TRBJ1-5	few
TGTGCCAGCAGTGCGGGACAGCTCACTGAAGCTTTCTTT	CASSAGQLTEAFF	TRBD1	TRBV25-1	TRBJ1-1	.
TGCAGTGCTAGTAAGAGCAATCAGCCCCAGCATTTT	CSASKSNQPQHF	.	TRBV20-1	TRBJ1-5	.
TGTGCCAGCAGCTTATTGGGATTTGAGCAGTTCTTC	CASSLLGFEQFF	.	TRBV7-9	TRBJ2-1	.
TGTGCCAGCAGCCTCGGACTAAGTGTGAACATTCAGTACTTC	CASSLGLSVNIQYF	.	TRBV7-2	TRBJ2-4	.
TGTGCCAGCAGCTTGCCCCGGGGGCGCAGAGTCTTCAATGAGCAGTTCTTC	CASSLPRGRRVFNEQFF	.	TRBV5-5	TRBJ2-1	few
TGCGCCACCCCCCATTCCAGGGAGTTCTTCGAGACCCAGTACTTC	CATPHSREFFETQYF	.	TRBV23-1	TRBJ2-5	.
TGCAGTGCTAGAGATTGGACAGATACGCAGTATTTT	CSARDWTDTQYF	.	TRBV20-1	TRBJ2-3	few
TGTGCCAGCAGCTTAGAGGCAGGGCCCTACTATGGCTACACCTTC	CASSLEAGPYYGYTF	.	TRBV7-2	TRBJ1-2	few
TGTGCCAGTAGTATAGATCGGTCGTCGTGGGGGCGAGCAAACATTCAGTACTTC	CASSIDRSSWGRANIQYF	.	TRBV19	TRBJ2-4	.
TGTGCCAGCAGAGGGCCCACAGATACGCAGTATTTT	CASRGPTDTQYF	.	TRBV12-3/TRBV12-4	TRBJ2-3	many
TGTGCCAGCAGATCCGACAGGGGTCTCTTAGGTGACTATGGCTACACCTTC	CASRSDRGLLGDYGYTF	TRBD1	TRBV12-3/TRBV12-4	TRBJ1-2	few
TGTGCCACCAGCAGAGAGGGGACCCGTACAGGGTGGACACAAGAGGCCCAGTACTTC	CATSREGTRTGWTQEAQYF	.	TRBV15	TRBJ2-5	.
TGTGCCAGCAGCTCTGGTGTCGGGGTTCTCGTCGAGCAGTACTTC	CASSSGVGVLVEQYF	.	TRBV5-6	TRBJ2-7	.
TGCAGCGTTGGGTACCGACCTGGGGAGACCCAGTACTTC	CSVGYRPGETQYF	.	TRBV29-1	TRBJ2-5	many
TGTGCCGTTTGCGACCGGGAGGCCTACAATGAGCAGTTCTTC	CAVCDREAYNEQFF	TRBD2	TRBV2	TRBJ2-1	many
TGTGCCAGCAGTTACTCGTCGGTATCCTATGGCTACACCTTC	CASSYSSVSYGYTF	.	TRBV6-5	TRBJ1-2	.
TGTGCCAGCAGCTTAGAAGGGGGCGGAGGCTACACCTTC	CASSLEGGGGYTF	TRBD1	TRBV7-2	TRBJ1-2	few
TGCAGTGCTAGACAGGGGGCGGGGGAGCAGTACTTC	CSARQGAGEQYF	TRBD1	TRBV20-1	TRBJ2-7	.
TGCGCCAGCAGCCCGGATTGGGGGGCTGAGCAGTTCTTC	CASSPDWGAEQFF	.	TRBV5-1	TRBJ2-1	.
TGCAGCGTCCTCCACGGCACTGAAGCTTTCTTT	CSVLHGTEAFF	.	TRBV29-1	TRBJ1-1	.
TGTGCCTGGAGTACTGTCGGGGGAAGGAACACTGAAGCTTTCTTT	CAWSTVGGRNTEAFF	.	TRBV30	TRBJ1-1	.
TGTGCCAGCAGCTTGGGAGTTTCAGATACGCAGTATTTT	CASSLGVSDTQYF	.	TRBV5-6	TRBJ2-3	many
TGTGCCAGCAGTTACTACCCGGGACAGGGGTACGAGCAGTACTTC	CASSYYPGQGYEQYF	TRBD1	TRBV6-5	TRBJ2-7	few
TGTGCCAGCAGCCCCGCGACAGGGAAGTCCGTCTATGGCTACACCTTC	CASSPATGKSVYGYTF	TRBD1	TRBV3-1	TRBJ1-2	.
TGTGCCACCAGCAGAGATACTAGCGGGGTCTTCAATGAGCAGTTCTTC	CATSRDTSGVFNEQFF	TRBD2	TRBV15	TRBJ2-1	many
TGCGCCAGCAGCCCGATGACATCCTCCGGCGGCTACACCTTC	CASSPMTSSGGYTF	.	TRBV5-1	TRBJ1-2	few
TGTGCCAGCAGTTCAAGTGGGTTGGGACGCTACGAGCAGTACTTC	CASSSSGLGRYEQYF	.	TRBV12-3/TRBV12-4	TRBJ2-7	.
TGCAGTGCTAGAGGGACTCTTAACTACGAGCAGTACTTC	CSARGTLNYEQYF	.	TRBV20-1	TRBJ2-7	few
TGTGCCAGCAGTTACTCAAGGGCCGATAGTGCAGATACGCAGTATTTT	CASSYSRADSADTQYF	.	TRBV6-5	TRBJ2-3	few
TGTGCCAGCAGAGGGAGCTCGATTAGCAATCAGCCCCAGCATTTT	CASRGSSISNQPQHF	.	TRBV12-3/TRBV12-4	TRBJ1-5	few
TGCGCCAGCAGTACCGGGACACCCAGTGAGCAGTACTTC	CASSTGTPSEQYF	.	TRBV10-2	TRBJ2-7	.
TGCAGTGCTCAGGGGGCGGGGCATGGAGATACGCAGTATTTT	CSAQGAGHGDTQYF	TRBD1	TRBV20-1	TRBJ2-3	.
TGTGCCAGCAGTGAAGCGAACAGGGGCTATGGCTACACCTTC	CASSEANRGYGYTF	TRBD1	TRBV6-1	TRBJ1-2	few
TGTGCCAGCAGCGTCGGACAGATAAGCAATCAGCCCCAGCATTTT	CASSVGQISNQPQHF	.	TRBV7-8	TRBJ1-5	few
TGTGCCAGCAGTGACCGGGACAACACAGATACGCAGTATTTT	CASSDRDNTDTQYF	.	TRBV6-1	TRBJ2-3	many
TGTGCCAGCAGCCAGGGGATAAAGACCCAGTACTTC	CASSQGIKTQYF	.	TRBV7-9	TRBJ2-5	.
TGTGCCACATTAGCGGGTGTGAGCTCCTACGAGCAGTACTTC	CATLAGVSSYEQYF	TRBD2	TRBV28	TRBJ2-7	few